What follows are 3 T cell receptor beta chains derived from one specimen sequenced in a study of blood T cell repertoires in COVID-19. The assay was immunoSEQ multiplex PCR, and TCRdb's table has in-frame clones only and misses some. The sample records approximately 400,000 clones, roughly 80% being singletons. Sequencing input: peripheral blood. The receptors were gathered from a human donor with acute or convalescent COVID-19. The donor label of this sample is uncertain.

The CDR3 nucleotides are TGTGCCAGCAGCCCCAACCCTCGCGGGAACGACGAGCAGTACTTC. Translating it yields CASSPNPRGNDEQYF. The chain carries TRBV7-2 and TRBJ2-7, with D possibly being TRBD2 (6 bases). Trimming removed 5 bases from V and 5 bases from J, with 19 bases in between. There are 15 residues in the CDR3. The germline V gene encodes CDR1 SGHTA and CDR2 FQGNSA.

The chain couples TRBV28 to TRBJ1-1, with 7 bases fitting TRBD1. CDR3 length equals 15 residues. Trimming removed 6 bases from V and 7 bases from J; junction bases left unmatched: 14. The germline CDR1 and CDR2 sequences are MDHEN and SYDVKM. CDR3 loop: CASSRPTGLLIEAFF. The CDR3 nucleotides read TGTGCCAGCAGCCGCCCGACAGGGTTACTAATTGAAGCTTTCTTT. The full variable domain, rest sourced from reference TRBV28 and TRBJ1-1, is DVKVTQSSRYLVKRTGEKVFLECVQDMDHENMFWYRQDPGLGLRLIYFSYDVKMKEKGDIPEGYSVSREKKERFSLILESASTNQTSMYLCASSRPTGLLIEAFFGQGTRLTVV.

This chain links TRBV11-2 with TRBJ1-2; possible D gene TRBD1, 6 bases. The CDR3 covers 15 residues. The V gene lost 3 bases and the J gene lost 8 bases, with 19 bases spanning the gap. The germline V gene has CDR1 SGHAT and CDR2 FQNNGV. The CDR3 nucleotides are TGTGCCAGCAGCTTGCAGGGACATACCTCATTCGGCTACACCTTC. This codes for CASSLQGHTSFGYTF.